A selection of T cell receptor beta chains follows, all from one sample in a study of shared clonotypes between healthy human individuals. Using immunoSEQ multiplex PCR, the repertoire was profiled, and TCRdb retains in-frame clones only, with some absent. The repertoire includes hundreds of thousands of clones, approximately 71% of them detected once, and around 12% sits in the top ten. The sequencing sample was made of PBMCs. All receptors come from a woman aged 40 to 50 in good health. Some clones in this sample may be carry-over from other donors' samples. Each CDR3 is given with its conserved first and last residue. The D gene is left open where the match is weak. Clone size is stated in some rows and not others, as once, few, many or a class when expanded.

size	V	D	J	length	DNA	CDR3
once	TRBV29-1	.	TRBJ2-2	12	TGCAGCGTTGGGGGGCGGACCGGGGAGCTGTTTTTT	CSVGGRTGELFF
.	TRBV29-1	TRBD2	TRBJ2-2	19	TGCAGCGTTGAAGGAGGACGCGGGAGGGCCGGAGGTGGCACCGGGGAGCTGTTTTTT	CSVEGGRGRAGGGTGELFF
.	TRBV30	.	TRBJ1-2	12	TGTGCCTGGAGTGACAGGGATGGAGGCTACACCTTC	CAWSDRDGGYTF
.	TRBV27	.	TRBJ1-2	14	TGTGCCAGCAGTTTATGGGGGCGCAACTATGGCTACACCTTC	CASSLWGRNYGYTF
.	TRBV7-3	.	TRBJ1-1	13	TGTGCCAGCAGCTCCCAGCAGAACACTGAAGCTTTCTTT	CASSSQQNTEAFF
once	TRBV6-1	.	TRBJ1-4	16	TGTGCCAGCAGTGAAGCTCTCGGGCGGGGAGATGAAAAACTGTTTTTT	CASSEALGRGDEKLFF
.	TRBV11-2	TRBD1	TRBJ2-2	17	TGTGCCAGCAGCTACGGGACAGGGGGCGCTTTTTCCGGGGAGCTGTTTTTT	CASSYGTGGAFSGELFF
.	TRBV29-1	.	TRBJ1-2	10	TGCAGCGTTTATGACTATGGCTACACCTTC	CSVYDYGYTF
.	TRBV5-1	.	TRBJ1-2	14	TGCGCCAGCAGCTTGCCCCTAGGGGATGGGGGCTACACCTTC	CASSLPLGDGGYTF
.	TRBV14	.	TRBJ1-2	13	TGTGCCAGCAGTGCGGGCCGTCTCTATGGCTACACCTTC	CASSAGRLYGYTF
once	TRBV29-1	.	TRBJ2-7	12	TGCAGCGTTGTCACAGGAAGCTACGAGCAGTACTTC	CSVVTGSYEQYF
.	TRBV19	TRBD2	TRBJ2-7	14	TGTGCCAGTAGTACTACTAGCGACTCCTACGAGCAGTACTTC	CASSTTSDSYEQYF
.	TRBV6-5	.	TRBJ1-2	15	TGTGCCAGCAGCTCTAACGGGGGGGGAATGTTTGGCTACACCTTC	CASSSNGGGMFGYTF
.	TRBV5-1	TRBD1	TRBJ1-2	15	TGCGCCAGCAGCTTGGCCCTGGGACAGGGGGATGGCTACACCTTC	CASSLALGQGDGYTF
.	TRBV28	.	TRBJ1-4	11	TGTGCCAGCAGTCTAGATGAAAAACTGTTTTTT	CASSLDEKLFF
once	TRBV18	TRBD1	TRBJ1-2	18	TGTGCCAGCTCACCACCGGGACAGCTCCTCTTGGGGAGCTATGGCTACACCTTC	CASSPPGQLLLGSYGYTF
.	TRBV6-4	.	TRBJ2-6	14	TGTGCCAGCAGTCAGTTACCTGGGGCCAACGTCCTGACTTTC	CASSQLPGANVLTF